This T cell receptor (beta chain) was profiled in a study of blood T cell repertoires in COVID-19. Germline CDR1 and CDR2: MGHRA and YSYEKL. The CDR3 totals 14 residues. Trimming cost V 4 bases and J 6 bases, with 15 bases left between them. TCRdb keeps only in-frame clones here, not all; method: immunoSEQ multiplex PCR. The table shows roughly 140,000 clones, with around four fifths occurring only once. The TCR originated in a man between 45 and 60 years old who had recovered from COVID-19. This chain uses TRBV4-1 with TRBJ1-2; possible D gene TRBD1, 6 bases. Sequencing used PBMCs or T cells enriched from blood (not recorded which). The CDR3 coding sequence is TGCGCCAGCAGCCGTCTCCGGACAGACAATGGCTACACCTTC. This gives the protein CASSRLRTDNGYTF.